The 4 T cell receptor beta chains reported below all come from one sample, sequenced in a study of T cell changes during pregnancy in multiple sclerosis. Clones were sequenced by immunoSEQ multiplex PCR, and TCRdb holds only the in-frame ones, with some missing. The table lists tens of thousands of clones, around 90% of them singletons. The starting material was peripheral blood, obtained in the first trimester of pregnancy. The receptors here all came from a female donor with multiple sclerosis, enrolled in a pregnancy study.

CDR3 sequence (DNA): TGTGCCTGGGGCACTAGCGGAACTTACAATGAGCAGTTCTTC. This translates into CAWGTSGTYNEQFF. This chain joins TRBV30 and TRBJ2-1, with 8 bases aligning to TRBD2. The CDR3 totals 14 residues. V shed 5 bases and J 4 bases; nucleotides not matched to a gene: 7. Germline CDR1 is GTSNPN and CDR2 is SVGIG (reference sequence). Using reference TRBV30 and TRBJ2-1 for the parts outside the CDR3, the full variable domain is SQTIHQWPATLVQPVGSPLSLECTVEGTSNPNLYWYRQAAGRGLQLLFYSVGIGQISSEVPQNLSASRPQDRQFILSSKKLLLSDSGFYLCAWGTSGTYNEQFFGPGTRLTVL.

J is TRBJ1-1 and V is TRBV27; 7 nucleotides align to TRBD1. Losses at the gene ends were 8 bases for V and 1 base for J; bases not matched to a gene: 1. Germline assignment: CDR1 MNHEY and CDR2 SMNVEV (reference sequence). This CDR3 has 12 residues. This chain's CDR3 is CASQGGNTEAFF. DNA of the CDR3: TGTGCCAGCCAGGGGGGGAACACTGAAGCTTTCTTT.

The chain joins TRBV19 to TRBJ1-2, with a tentative D call TRBD1 (6 bases). The CDR3 spans 14 residues. The germline V gene has CDR1 LNHDA and CDR2 SQIVND (reference sequence). V lost 6 bases, J lost 2 bases, and 13 bases lay in between. CDR3 nucleotide sequence: TGTGCCAGTAGCCCTACAGGGCTGAACTATGGCTACACCTTC. Residues: CASSPTGLNYGYTF.

The chain carries TRBV29-1 and TRBJ2-7; 8 nucleotides align to TRBD1. Looked up from germline, CDR1 is SQVTM and CDR2 is ANQGSEA. This CDR3 contains 15 residues. The trim removed 3 bases at V and 4 bases at J, leaving 11 bases unmatched. The chain's CDR3 is CSVDGGQGMMYEQYF. For the CDR3, the DNA is TGCAGCGTTGATGGAGGACAGGGAATGATGTACGAGCAGTACTTC.